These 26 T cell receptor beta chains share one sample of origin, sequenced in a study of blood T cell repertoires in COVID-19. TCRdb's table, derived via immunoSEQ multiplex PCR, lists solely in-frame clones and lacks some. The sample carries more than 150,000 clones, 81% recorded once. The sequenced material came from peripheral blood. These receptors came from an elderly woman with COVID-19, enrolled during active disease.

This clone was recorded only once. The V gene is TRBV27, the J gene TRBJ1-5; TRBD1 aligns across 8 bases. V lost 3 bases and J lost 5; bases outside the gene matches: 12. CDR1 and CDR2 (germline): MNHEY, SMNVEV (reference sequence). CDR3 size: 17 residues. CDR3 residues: CASSLQGATLGYQPQHF. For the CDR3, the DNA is TGTGCCAGCAGTTTGCAGGGGGCGACCCTCGGCTATCAGCCCCAGCATTTT.

The CDR3: CASRAGQSRYGYTF. DNA for the CDR3: TGTGCCAGCAGGGCCGGACAGTCCCGATATGGCTACACCTTC. V gene TRBV2 combines with J gene TRBJ1-2, with D perhaps TRBD1 (6 bases). Trimming took 6 bases from V and 5 from J, leaving 16 bases between them. Germline CDR1 and CDR2: SNHLY and FYNNEI. The CDR3 extends over 14 amino acids.

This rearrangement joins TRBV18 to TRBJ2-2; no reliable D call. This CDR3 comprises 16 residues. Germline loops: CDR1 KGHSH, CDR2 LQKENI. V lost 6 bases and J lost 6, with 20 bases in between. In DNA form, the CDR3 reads TGTGCCAGCTCTCCCCAAGGTGGCGGCTGGGCCGGGGAGCTGTTTTTT. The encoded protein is CASSPQGGGWAGELFF.

CDR3 sequence (DNA): TGTGCCAGCAGTTACGGGACGGGGGTATCGGGGGATACGCAGTATTTT. It codes for CASSYGTGVSGDTQYF. This sequence joins TRBV6-5 and TRBJ2-3, with D possibly matching TRBD2 (6 bases). CDR3 length: 16 residues. Trimming shortened V by 2 bases and J by 6 bases, and 18 bases separated the two germline ends. Germline values: CDR1 MNHEY, CDR2 SVGAGI.

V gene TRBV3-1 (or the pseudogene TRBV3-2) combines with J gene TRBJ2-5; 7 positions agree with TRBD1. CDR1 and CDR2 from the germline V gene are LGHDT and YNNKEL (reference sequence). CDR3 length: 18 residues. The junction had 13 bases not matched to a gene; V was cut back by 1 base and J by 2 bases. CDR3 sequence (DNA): TGTGCCAGCAGCCAAGGACAGGGTCCCTCCTGGTTTCAAGAGACCCAGTACTTC. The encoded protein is CASSQGQGPSWFQETQYF.

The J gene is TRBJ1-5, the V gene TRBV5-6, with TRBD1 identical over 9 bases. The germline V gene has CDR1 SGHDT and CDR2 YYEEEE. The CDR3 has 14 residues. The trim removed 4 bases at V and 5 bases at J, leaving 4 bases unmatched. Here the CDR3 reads CASSAGQGYQPQHF. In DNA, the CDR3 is TGTGCCAGCAGCGCGGGACAGGGCTATCAGCCCCAGCATTTT.

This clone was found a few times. The DNA for the CDR3 is TGCGCCAGCAGCTTGGGGGACTTCATGAACACTGAAGCTTTCTTT. This sequence encodes CASSLGDFMNTEAFF. The chain uses TRBV5-1 and TRBJ1-1, with D possibly TRBD1 on 5 matching bases. CDR3 length: 15 amino acids. Between the trimmed V and J ends, which lost 0 bases and 0 bases, there was a span of 9 bases. The germline V gene encodes CDR1 SGHRS and CDR2 YFSETQ. Filled out from reference TRBV5-1 and TRBJ1-1, the complete variable domain reads KAGVTQTPRYLIKTRGQQVTLSCSPISGHRSVSWYQQTPGQGLQFLFEYFSETQRNKGNFPGRFSGRQFSNSRSEMNVSTLELGDSALYLCASSLGDFMNTEAFFGQGTRLTVV.

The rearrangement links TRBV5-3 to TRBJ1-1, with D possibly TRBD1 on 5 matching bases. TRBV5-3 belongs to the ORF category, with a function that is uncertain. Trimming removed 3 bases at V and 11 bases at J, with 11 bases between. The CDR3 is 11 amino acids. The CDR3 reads CARSSRGVAFF. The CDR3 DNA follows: TGTGCCAGAAGCTCCCGGGGGGTTGCTTTCTTT.

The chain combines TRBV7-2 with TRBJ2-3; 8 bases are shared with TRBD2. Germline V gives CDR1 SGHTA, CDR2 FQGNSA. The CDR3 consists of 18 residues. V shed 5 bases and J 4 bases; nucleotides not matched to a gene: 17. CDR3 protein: CASSPTGTSWSRADTQYF. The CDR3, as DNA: TGTGCCAGCAGCCCCACCGGGACTAGTTGGAGTCGCGCAGATACGCAGTATTTT.

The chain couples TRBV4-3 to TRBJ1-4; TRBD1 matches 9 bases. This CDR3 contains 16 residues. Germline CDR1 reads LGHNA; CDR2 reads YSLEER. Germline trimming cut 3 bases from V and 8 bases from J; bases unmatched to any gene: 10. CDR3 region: CASSQGQGGVGEKLFF. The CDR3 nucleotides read TGCGCCAGCAGCCAGGGACAGGGCGGTGTGGGGGAAAAACTGTTTTTT.

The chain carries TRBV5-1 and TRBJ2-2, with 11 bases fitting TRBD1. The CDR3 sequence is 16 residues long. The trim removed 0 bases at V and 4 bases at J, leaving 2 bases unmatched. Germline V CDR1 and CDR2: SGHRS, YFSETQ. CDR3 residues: CASSLVGTGGTGELFF. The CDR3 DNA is TGCGCCAGCAGCTTGGTTGGGACAGGGGGCACCGGGGAGCTGTTTTTT.

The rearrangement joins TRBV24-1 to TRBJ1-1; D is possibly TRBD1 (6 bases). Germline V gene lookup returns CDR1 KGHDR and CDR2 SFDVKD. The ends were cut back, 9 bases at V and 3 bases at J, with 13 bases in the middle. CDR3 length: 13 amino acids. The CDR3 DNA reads TGTGCCACCTTCAACAGGGACCACACTGAAGCTTTCTTT. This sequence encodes CATFNRDHTEAFF.

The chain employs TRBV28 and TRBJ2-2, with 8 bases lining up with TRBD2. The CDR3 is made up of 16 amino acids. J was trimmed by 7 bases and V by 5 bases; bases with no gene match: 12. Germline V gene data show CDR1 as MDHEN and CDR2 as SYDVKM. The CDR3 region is CASSLLAGGGVGELFF. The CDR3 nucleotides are TGTGCCAGCAGTCTATTGGCGGGAGGCGGGGTCGGGGAGCTGTTTTTT. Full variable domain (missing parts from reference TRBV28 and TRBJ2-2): DVKVTQSSRYLVKRTGEKVFLECVQDMDHENMFWYRQDPGLGLRLIYFSYDVKMKEKGDIPEGYSVSREKKERFSLILESASTNQTSMYLCASSLLAGGGVGELFFGEGSRLTVL.

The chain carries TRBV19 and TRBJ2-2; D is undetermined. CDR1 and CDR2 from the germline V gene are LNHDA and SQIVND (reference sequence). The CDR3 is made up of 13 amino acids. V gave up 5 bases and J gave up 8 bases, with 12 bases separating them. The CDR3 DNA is TGTGCCAGTAGTCTCGAGTTCCGGGGGGAGCTGTTTTTT. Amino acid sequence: CASSLEFRGELFF.

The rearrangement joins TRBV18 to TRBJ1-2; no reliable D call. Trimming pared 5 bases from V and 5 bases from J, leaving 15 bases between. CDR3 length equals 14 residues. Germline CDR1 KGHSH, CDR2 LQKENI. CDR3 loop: CASSSKADPYGYTF. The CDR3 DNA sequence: TGTGCCAGCTCATCGAAGGCGGATCCTTATGGCTACACCTTC. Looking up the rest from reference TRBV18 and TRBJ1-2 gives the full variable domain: NAGVMQNPRHLVRRRGQEARLRCSPMKGHSHVYWYRQLPEEGLKFMVYLQKENIIDESGMPKERFSAEFPKEGPSILRIQQVVRGDSAAYFCASSSKADPYGYTFGSGTRLTVV.

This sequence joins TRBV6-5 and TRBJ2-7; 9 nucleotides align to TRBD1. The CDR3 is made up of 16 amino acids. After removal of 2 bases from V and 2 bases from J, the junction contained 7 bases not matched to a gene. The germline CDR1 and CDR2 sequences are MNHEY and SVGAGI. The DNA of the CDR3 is TGTGCCAGCAGTTACCCACGACAGGGGGGAACCTACGAGCAGTACTTC. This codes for CASSYPRQGGTYEQYF.

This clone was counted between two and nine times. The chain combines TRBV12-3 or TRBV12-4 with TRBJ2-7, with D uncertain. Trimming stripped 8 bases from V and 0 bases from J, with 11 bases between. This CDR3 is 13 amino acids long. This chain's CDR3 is CASLDSRSYEQYF. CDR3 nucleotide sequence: TGTGCCAGCCTAGACTCACGCTCCTACGAGCAGTACTTC.

In nucleotides, the CDR3 is TGTGCCAGCAGCCCAACGACTAGCGGGAACTACAATGAGCAGTTCTTC. This codes for CASSPTTSGNYNEQFF. The chain has TRBV7-2 and TRBJ2-1; 11 nucleotides align to TRBD2. Germline V gene lookup returns CDR1 SGHTA and CDR2 FQGNSA. The CDR3 extends over 16 amino acids. With V trimmed by 5 bases and J by 3 bases, 6 bases remained unmatched.

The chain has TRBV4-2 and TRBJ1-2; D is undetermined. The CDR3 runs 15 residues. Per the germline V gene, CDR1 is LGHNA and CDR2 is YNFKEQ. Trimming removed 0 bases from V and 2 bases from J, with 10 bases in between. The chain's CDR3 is CASSQEIAENYGYTF. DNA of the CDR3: TGTGCCAGCAGCCAAGAGATCGCGGAAAACTATGGCTACACCTTC.

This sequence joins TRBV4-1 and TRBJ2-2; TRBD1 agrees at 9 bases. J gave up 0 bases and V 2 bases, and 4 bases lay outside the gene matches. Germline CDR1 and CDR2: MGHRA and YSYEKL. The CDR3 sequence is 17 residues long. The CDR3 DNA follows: TGCGCCAGCAGCCAACCCTGGACAGGGGCGAACACCGGGGAGCTGTTTTTT. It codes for CASSQPWTGANTGELFF.

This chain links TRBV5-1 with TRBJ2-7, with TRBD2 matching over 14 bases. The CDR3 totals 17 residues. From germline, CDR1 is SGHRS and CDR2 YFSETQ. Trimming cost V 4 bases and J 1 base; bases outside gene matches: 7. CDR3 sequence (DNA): TGCGCCAGCAGCCCAACCGGACTAGCGGGGGGATCCTACGAGCAGTACTTC. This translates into CASSPTGLAGGSYEQYF.

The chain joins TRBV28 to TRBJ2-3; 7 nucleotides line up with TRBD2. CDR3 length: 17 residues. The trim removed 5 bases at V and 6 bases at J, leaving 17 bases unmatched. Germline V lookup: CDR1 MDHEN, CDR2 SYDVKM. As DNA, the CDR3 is TGTGCCAGCAGTCCTGGACTAGGGGAGGTTTTTATGGATACGCAGTATTTT. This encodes CASSPGLGEVFMDTQYF. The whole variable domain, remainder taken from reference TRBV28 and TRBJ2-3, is DVKVTQSSRYLVKRTGEKVFLECVQDMDHENMFWYRQDPGLGLRLIYFSYDVKMKEKGDIPEGYSVSREKKERFSLILESASTNQTSMYLCASSPGLGEVFMDTQYFGPGTRLTVL.

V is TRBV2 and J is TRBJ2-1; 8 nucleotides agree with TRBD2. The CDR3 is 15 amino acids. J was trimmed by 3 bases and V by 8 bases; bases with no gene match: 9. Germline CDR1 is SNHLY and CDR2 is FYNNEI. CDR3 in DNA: TGTGCCAGCGGGGGGCTAGCGGGTGACTACAATGAGCAGTTCTTC. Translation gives CASGGLAGDYNEQFF.

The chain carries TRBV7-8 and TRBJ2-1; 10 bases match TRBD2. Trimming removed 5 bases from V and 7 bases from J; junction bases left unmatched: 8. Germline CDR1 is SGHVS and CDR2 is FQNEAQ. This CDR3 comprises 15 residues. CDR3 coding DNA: TGTGCCAGCAGCCGTGGAGCGGGAGGGCCGAATGAGCAGTTCTTC. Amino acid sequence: CASSRGAGGPNEQFF.

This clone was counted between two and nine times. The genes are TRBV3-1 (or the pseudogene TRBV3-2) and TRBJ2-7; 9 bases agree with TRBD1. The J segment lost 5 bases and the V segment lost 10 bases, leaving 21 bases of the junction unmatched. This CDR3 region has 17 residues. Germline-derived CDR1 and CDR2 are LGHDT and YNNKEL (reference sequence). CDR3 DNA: TGTGCCACCACACCTAATAGACCGGGACAGGGTATCCACGAGCAGTACTTC. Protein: CATTPNRPGQGIHEQYF.

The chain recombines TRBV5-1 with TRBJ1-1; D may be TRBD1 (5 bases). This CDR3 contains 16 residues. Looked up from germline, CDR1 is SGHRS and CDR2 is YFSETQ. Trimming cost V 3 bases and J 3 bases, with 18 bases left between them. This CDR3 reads CASSSSPAGRYTEAFF. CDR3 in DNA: TGCGCCAGCAGCTCCTCTCCGGCAGGGAGGTACACTGAAGCTTTCTTT.